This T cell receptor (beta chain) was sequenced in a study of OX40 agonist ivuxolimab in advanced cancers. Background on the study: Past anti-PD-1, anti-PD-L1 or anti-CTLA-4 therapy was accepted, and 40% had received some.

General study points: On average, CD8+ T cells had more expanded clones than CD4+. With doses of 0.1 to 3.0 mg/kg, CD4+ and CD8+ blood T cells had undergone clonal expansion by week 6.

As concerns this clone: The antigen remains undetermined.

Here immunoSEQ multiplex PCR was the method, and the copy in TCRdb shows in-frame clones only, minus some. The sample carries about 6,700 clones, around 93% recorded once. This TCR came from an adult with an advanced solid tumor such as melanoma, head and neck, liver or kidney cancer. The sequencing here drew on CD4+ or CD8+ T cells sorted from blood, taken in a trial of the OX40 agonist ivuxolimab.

The CDR3 protein is CASSPPSKNEQFF. DNA for the CDR3: TGTGCCAGCTCACCACCTAGTAAAAATGAGCAGTTCTTC. The chain employs TRBV18 and TRBJ2-1; D uncertain. The germline V gene has CDR1 KGHSH and CDR2 LQKENI. The V gene lost 0 bases and the J gene lost 7 bases, with 7 bases spanning the gap. The CDR3 length is 13 residues.